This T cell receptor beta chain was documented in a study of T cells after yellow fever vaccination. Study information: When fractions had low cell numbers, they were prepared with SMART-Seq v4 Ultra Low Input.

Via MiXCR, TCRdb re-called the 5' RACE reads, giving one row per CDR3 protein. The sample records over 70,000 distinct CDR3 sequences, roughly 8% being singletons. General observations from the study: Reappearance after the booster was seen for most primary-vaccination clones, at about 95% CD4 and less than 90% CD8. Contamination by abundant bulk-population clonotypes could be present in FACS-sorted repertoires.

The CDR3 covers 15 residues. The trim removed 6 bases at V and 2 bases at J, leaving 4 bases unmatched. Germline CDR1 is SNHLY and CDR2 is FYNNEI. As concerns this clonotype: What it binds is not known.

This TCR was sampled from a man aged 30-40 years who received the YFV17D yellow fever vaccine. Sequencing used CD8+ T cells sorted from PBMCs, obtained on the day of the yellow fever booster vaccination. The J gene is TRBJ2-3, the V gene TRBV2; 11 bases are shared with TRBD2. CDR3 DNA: TGTGCCAGCAGAGGGACTAGCGGTATCACAGATACGCAGTATTTT. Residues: CASRGTSGITDTQYF.